A single sample gave rise to the 24 T cell receptor beta chains below, sequenced in a study of CD8 T cells in Susac syndrome. Roughly 0.45 to 1 ug RNA was reverse transcribed with random hexamers. TCRdb re-called the immunoSEQ multiplex PCR reads through MiXCR, storing one row per CDR3 protein. This table holds 50,000 to 55,000 distinct CDR3 sequences, over 90% found once. Sample: CD8+ T cells from PBMCs. Source of these receptors: a human donor with Susac syndrome.

The chain links TRBV6-5 to TRBJ2-1; TRBD1 agrees at 9 bases. The germline V gene has CDR1 MNHEY and CDR2 SVGAGI. The CDR3 contains 15 residues. After removal of 7 bases from V and 7 bases from J, the junction contained 11 bases not matched to a gene. The DNA for the CDR3 is TGTGCCAGCACCCGACCGGGACAGGGAGCGAATGAGCAGTTCTTC. Protein sequence: CASTRPGQGANEQFF.

The chain has TRBV5-1 and TRBJ1-1; D remains unclear. The V and J ends lost 0 bases and 0 bases respectively, with 9 bases between them. The CDR3 covers 15 residues. The germline V gene encodes CDR1 SGHRS and CDR2 YFSETQ. DNA of the CDR3: TGCGCCAGCAGCTTGGCTTATTCAGTGAACACTGAAGCTTTCTTT. It translates to CASSLAYSVNTEAFF.

The gene calls are TRBV2 and TRBJ2-1, with unresolved D. This CDR3 comprises 12 residues. Per germline, CDR1 SNHLY and CDR2 FYNNEI. Trimming left V 10 bases short and J 3 bases short, with 10 bases between. This CDR3 reads CATRQSYNEQFF. DNA for the CDR3: TGTGCCACGAGACAAAGCTACAATGAGCAGTTCTTC. Together with reference TRBV2 and TRBJ2-1, the CDR3 gives the full variable domain: EPEVTQTPSHQVTQMGQEVILRCVPISNHLYFYWYRQILGQKVEFLVSFYNNEISEKSEIFDDQFSVERPDGSNFTLKIRSTKLEDSAMYFCATRQSYNEQFFGPGTRLTVL.

This chain links TRBV27 with TRBJ1-5; TRBD1 aligns across 7 bases. The V segment lost 7 bases and the J segment 5 bases; nucleotides outside the gene matches: 8. The CDR3 is 14 amino acids. Germline assignment: CDR1 MNHEY and CDR2 SMNVEV (reference sequence). The CDR3 sequence: CASTSTGRDQPQHF. The CDR3, as DNA: TGTGCCAGCACCTCGACAGGGCGGGATCAGCCCCAGCATTTT.

The chain has TRBV20-1 and TRBJ2-3; D remains unclear. V gave up 0 bases and J gave up 5 bases, with 6 bases separating them. Per the germline V gene, CDR1 is DFQATT and CDR2 is SNEGSKA (reference sequence). CDR3 length: 12 amino acids. The CDR3: CSARDSGDTQYF. The CDR3 DNA is TGCAGTGCTAGAGATTCGGGAGATACGCAGTATTTT.

The table lists this clonotype with a count of one. The chain recombines TRBV7-2 with TRBJ1-5; 10 positions agree with TRBD1. This CDR3 is built from 15 residues. In germline, CDR1 is SGHTA, CDR2 FQGNSA. V dropped 2 bases and J dropped 7; count of bases not matched to a gene: 5. Here the CDR3 reads CASSLWGQGQQPQHF. As DNA, the CDR3 is TGTGCCAGCAGCTTATGGGGACAGGGGCAGCAGCCCCAGCATTTT.

Regarding this clonotype: The DNA is left out, because the CDR3 cannot be placed on it with certainty; the CDR3 is given as TCRdb lists it. This rearrangement joins TRBV12-3 or TRBV12-4 to TRBJ2-1; the D call TRBD2 from the table was never checked on the DNA. With termini counted, the CDR3 has 15 amino acids. The CDR3 sequence is CASSSSGGKNNEQFF.

In regard to this clonotype: The junction departs from germline at one end; a sequencing error may be responsible. The rearrangement uses TRBV7-9 and TRBJ1-2; 7 bases agree with TRBD1. The CDR3 length is 12 residues. The germline V gene has CDR1 SEHNR and CDR2 FQNEAQ (reference sequence). CDR3 loop: CASSLGTDGYTF. In DNA, the CDR3 is TGTGCCAGCAGTTTAGGGACAGATGGCTACACCTTC.

CDR3 in amino acids: CASSQGGDATDTQYF. The CDR3 bases are TGCGCCAGCAGCCAAGGAGGGGACGCCACAGATACGCAGTATTTT. The J gene is TRBJ2-3, the V gene TRBV4-3; tentatively, D is TRBD1 or TRBD2 (5 bases each). Looked up from germline, CDR1 is LGHNA and CDR2 is YSLEER. V was clipped by 1 base and J by 2 bases, with 10 bases between them. This CDR3 spans 15 amino acids.

The chain uses TRBV12-3 or TRBV12-4 and TRBJ2-7; 11 bases align to TRBD2. The CDR3 has 17 amino acids. Trimming at V came to 5 bases and at J to 2 bases, leaving 11 bases not matched to a gene. The CDR3 bases are TGTGCCAGCAGTCCCAACTCTAGGACTAGCGGGCCCTACGAGCAGTACTTC. This gives the protein CASSPNSRTSGPYEQYF.

CDR3 DNA sequence: TGTGCCAGCAGCTTAACGGGGGGGCCTGGAGATACGCAGTATTTT. Translated, it gives CASSLTGGPGDTQYF. This chain joins TRBV7-3 and TRBJ2-3; tentatively, D is TRBD2 (7 bases). The CDR3 length is 15 residues. The ends were cut back, 0 bases at V and 5 bases at J, with 12 bases in the middle. Germline assignment: CDR1 SGHTA and CDR2 FQGTGA.

This clonotype was observed a handful of times. CDR3 sequence reads: CASSPTGTGELFF. The CDR3 nucleotides read TGTGCCAGCAGCCCTACAGGGACCGGGGAGCTGTTTTTT. V and J are TRBV12-3 or TRBV12-4 and TRBJ2-2; perhaps TRBD1 as D (6 bases). With 6 bases removed from V and 5 bases from J, the gap between germline ends came to 10 bases. The CDR3 has 13 amino acids.

This chain joins TRBV20-1 and TRBJ2-7; D is unclear. V was trimmed by 0 bases and J by 0 bases, leaving 6 bases between them. Germline V lookup: CDR1 DFQATT, CDR2 SNEGSKA (reference sequence). This CDR3 has 13 residues. CDR3 in DNA: TGCAGTGCTAGAGAGCCAAGCTCCTACGAGCAGTACTTC. Translated: CSAREPSSYEQYF.

The chain combines TRBV27 with TRBJ2-1; the match to TRBD1 covers 9 bases. The junction had 11 bases not matched to a gene; V was cut back by 11 bases and J by 6 bases. From germline, CDR1 is MNHEY and CDR2 SMNVEV (reference sequence). CDR3 length: 14 residues. CDR3 residues: CAAQVGTGSNEQFF. For the CDR3, the DNA is TGTGCCGCCCAAGTGGGGACAGGGTCCAATGAGCAGTTCTTC.

The V gene is TRBV7-3, the J gene TRBJ2-7; D not resolved. The V end lost 0 bases, the J end lost 6 bases, and 9 bases lay between the germline ends. The germline CDR1 and CDR2 sequences are SGHTA and FQGTGA. The length of the CDR3 is 13 residues. As DNA, the CDR3 is TGTGCCAGCAGCTTAACCACTACCTCCGAGCAGTACTTC. Translating gives CASSLTTTSEQYF. Together with reference TRBV7-3 and TRBJ2-7, the CDR3 gives the full variable domain: GAGVSQTPSNKVTEKGKYVELRCDPISGHTALYWYRQSLGQGPEFLIYFQGTGAADDSGLPNDRFFAVRPEGSVSTLKIQRTERGDSAVYLCASSLTTTSEQYFGPGTRLTVT.

This chain links TRBV30 with TRBJ1-1; TRBD1 is a possible D gene (5 bases). V shed 2 bases and J shed 4 bases, with 14 bases lying between them. The CDR3 contains 14 residues. Germline lookup yields CDR1 GTSNPN and CDR2 SVGIG (reference sequence). The CDR3 spells CAWSSAYRSTEAFF. CDR3 nucleotide sequence: TGTGCCTGGAGTTCTGCTTACAGGTCCACTGAAGCTTTCTTT.

The chain uses TRBV6-5 and TRBJ1-2; D is perhaps TRBD1 (5 bases). Germline V gene sequence: CDR1 MNHEY, CDR2 SVGAGI. The V and J ends lost 2 bases and 7 bases respectively, with 5 bases between them. The CDR3 length is 11 residues. CDR3 in amino acids: CASSYGGGYTF. The CDR3 bases are TGTGCCAGCAGTTACGGGGGTGGCTACACCTTC.

This clonotype was observed a single time. The chain is built from TRBV21-1 and TRBJ2-7; TRBD2 is the table's D call, not checked against the DNA. TRBV21-1 is a pseudogene locus. This CDR3 is 20 amino acids long. The CDR3 nucleotides are TGTGCCAGCAGCAAAACGTCGAGACTAGCGGGGGCGACGTCGCTCTACGAGCAGTACTTC. It codes for CASSKTSRLAGATSLYEQYF.

The rearrangement joins TRBV29-1 to TRBJ2-1; 8 bases are shared with TRBD1. This CDR3 spans 13 amino acids. Germline trimming cut 6 bases from V and 8 bases from J; bases unmatched to any gene: 9. CDR1 is SQVTM and CDR2 is ANQGSEA in the germline V gene. This CDR3 is CSVPSPGGDEQFF. CDR3 sequence (DNA): TGCAGCGTCCCTTCCCCAGGGGGCGATGAGCAGTTCTTC.

The V gene is TRBV7-2, the J gene TRBJ2-5, with D perhaps matching TRBD2 (6 bases). The CDR3 totals 14 residues. The germline V and J ends were trimmed by 5 bases and 0 bases, with 10 bases remaining between them. Germline lookup yields CDR1 SGHTA and CDR2 FQGNSA. CDR3 protein: CASSQRTNQETQYF. The CDR3 DNA reads TGTGCCAGCAGCCAAAGGACTAACCAAGAGACCCAGTACTTC.

The gene calls are TRBV9 and TRBJ2-3; 9 bases align to TRBD2. CDR3 size: 17 residues. Unmatched junction bases numbered 13, after V lost 5 bases and J lost 3 bases. Germline V gene data show CDR1 as SGDLS and CDR2 as YYNGEE. The CDR3 nucleotides are TGTGCCAGCAGTGATAACTGGCGGGGGGGATTAACAGATACGCAGTATTTT. Its translation: CASSDNWRGGLTDTQYF. The variable domain in full, completed from reference TRBV9 and TRBJ2-3, reads DSGVTQTPKHLITATGQRVTLRCSPRSGDLSVYWYQQSLDQGLQFLIQYYNGEERAKGNILERFSAQQFPDLHSELNLSSLELGDSALYFCASSDNWRGGLTDTQYFGPGTRLTVL.

The genes are TRBV7-9 and TRBJ2-1; the match to TRBD1 covers 7 bases. J gave up 7 bases and V 0 bases, and 12 bases lay outside the gene matches. From germline, CDR1 is SEHNR and CDR2 FQNEAQ (reference sequence). The CDR3 totals 17 residues. The CDR3 loop is CASSLAHRGRQYNEQFF. CDR3 coding DNA: TGTGCCAGCAGCTTAGCGCACAGGGGCCGTCAGTATAATGAGCAGTTCTTC.

The chain joins TRBV13 to TRBJ1-1; D remains ambiguous. Trimming stripped 1 base from V and 3 bases from J, with 6 bases between. The CDR3 has 13 amino acids. The V gene's germline CDR1 is PRHDT and CDR2 FYEKMQ (reference sequence). The CDR3 nucleotides are TGTGCCAGCAGCTTAGAACAGTACACTGAAGCTTTCTTT. Protein: CASSLEQYTEAFF.

The genes are TRBV9 and TRBJ2-6, with 8 positions matching TRBD1. J lost 2 bases, V lost 3 bases, and 10 bases had no gene match. Germline assignment: CDR1 SGDLS and CDR2 YYNGEE. The CDR3 covers 18 residues. The CDR3 loop is CASSEPGQEVAGANVLTF. CDR3 DNA sequence: TGTGCCAGCAGCGAACCGGGACAGGAGGTTGCTGGGGCCAACGTCCTGACTTTC.